This T cell receptor beta chain was identified in a study of cytomegalovirus exposure and HLA in healthy donors. Overall study findings and caveats: Previously analyzed data showed that most TCR beta V segments were productive at a frequency of about 90% or about 30%. Listed as cytomegalovirus-associated were about 160 TCR beta chains.

The PCR was carried out with 60 Vbeta primers and 13 Jbeta primers. Clones were read by immunoSEQ multiplex PCR, and TCRdb kept only the in-frame ones, dropping some. Its table records some 130,000 clones. Germline values: CDR1 SGHAT, CDR2 FQNNGV. The CDR3 sequence is 17 residues long. Between the trimmed V and J ends, which lost 4 bases and 2 bases, there was a span of 18 bases. On this clone: The antigen is undetermined.

Sequences were obtained from PBMCs. This receptor was taken from a woman aged 40 to 50 in good health and CMV-seropositive. This chain uses TRBV11-2 with TRBJ2-1; weak D call: TRBD1 (6 bases). The CDR3 reads CASSSRDTLIPYNEQFF. The CDR3 DNA follows: TGTGCCAGCAGCTCCAGGGACACACTCATTCCCTACAATGAGCAGTTCTTC.